Below are 23 T cell receptor beta chains sequenced from a single sample in a study of blood T cell repertoires in COVID-19 (dated by TCRdb to 2018 to 2020). Libraries were constructed by the immunoSEQ multiplex PCR assay. Imported from immuneACCESS, the table was reduced by TCRdb to in-frame sequences with V and J called. These copies leave out some clones; in studies compared against another copy, an unresolved V gene accounts for under half, and the cause of the remainder is not known. Recorded for this sample are about 160,000 clones; about 80% of them occurred a single time. The ten largest clonotypes hold 22% of the sample. The sequenced material came from peripheral blood. These receptor sequences come from a woman older than 75 with acute or convalescent COVID-19.

The genes are TRBV18 and TRBJ1-1; D gene uncertain. The CDR3 spans 13 residues. Deletions cut 2 bases from V and 1 base from J, with 5 bases between. Germline assignment: CDR1 KGHSH and CDR2 LQKENI. The CDR3 DNA sequence: TGTGCCAGCTCACCATTACAGAACACTGAAGCTTTCTTT. As protein: CASSPLQNTEAFF.

V gene TRBV10-1 combines with J gene TRBJ2-1, with a weak D call TRBD2 (5 bases). V was cut by 5 bases and J by 5 bases, with 13 bases left in between. CDR1 WNHNN and CDR2 SYGVQD come from the germline V gene (reference sequence). This CDR3 spans 14 amino acids. As DNA, the CDR3 is TGCGCCAGCAGTCCTTCGTTAGCGAACAATGAGCAGTTCTTC. This gives the protein CASSPSLANNEQFF.

The chain combines TRBV19 with TRBJ2-1; TRBD2 matches at 10 bases. CDR3 length: 16 residues. The ends lost 5 bases at V and 4 bases at J; junction bases unmatched: 8. The germline CDR1 and CDR2 sequences are LNHDA and SQIVND (reference sequence). The CDR3: CASSLLAGASYNEQFF. CDR3 bases: TGTGCCAGTAGTTTGCTAGCGGGAGCCTCATACAATGAGCAGTTCTTC.

The chain couples TRBV12-5 to TRBJ2-1; 10 nucleotides line up with TRBD1. The CDR3 consists of 14 residues. Germline loops: CDR1 LGHNT, CDR2 FRNRAP. V gave up 6 bases and J gave up 2 bases; unmatched junction bases: 1. The chain's CDR3 is CASGGTGAYNEQFF. CDR3 sequence (DNA): TGTGCTAGTGGGGGGACAGGGGCCTACAATGAGCAGTTCTTC.

The chain uses TRBV18 and TRBJ1-4; 7 bases agree with TRBD1. CDR3 length: 14 amino acids. CDR1 and CDR2 from the germline V gene are KGHSH and LQKENI. The trim removed 5 bases at V and 6 bases at J, leaving 6 bases unmatched. The CDR3 loop reads CASSSTGRDEKLFF. The CDR3 bases are TGTGCCAGCTCATCGACAGGGCGCGATGAAAAACTGTTTTTT.

V gene TRBV19 combines with J gene TRBJ1-1; 7 bases line up with TRBD1. The V and J ends lost 5 bases and 3 bases, in that order; junction bases with no gene match: 9. Germline V CDR1 and CDR2: LNHDA, SQIVND (reference sequence). This CDR3 is 15 amino acids long. The CDR3: CASSPQQGLDTEAFF. CDR3 DNA: TGTGCCAGTAGTCCCCAACAGGGGTTGGACACTGAAGCTTTCTTT.

The chain employs TRBV27 and TRBJ2-1, with TRBD2 matching over 11 bases. V trimming: 5 bases; J trimming: 0 bases; junction bases outside the gene matches: 6. Germline CDR1 and CDR2: MNHEY and SMNVEV (reference sequence). The CDR3 extends over 17 amino acids. The CDR3 DNA reads TGTGCCAGCAGTCAATCCGGGACTAGCGGCTCCTACAATGAGCAGTTCTTC. Translating it yields CASSQSGTSGSYNEQFF.

This clone was seen a few times. The rearrangement joins TRBV30 to TRBJ1-5, with TRBD1 as a possible D gene (6 bases). V lost 1 base and J 0 bases, leaving 7 bases between the germline ends. The CDR3 is made up of 14 amino acids. Looked up from germline, CDR1 is GTSNPN and CDR2 is SVGIG (reference sequence). DNA of the CDR3: TGTGCCTGGAGTGCCAGGGGTAGCAATCAGCCCCAGCATTTT. Translation: CAWSARGSNQPQHF.

The gene calls are TRBV5-5 and TRBJ1-1, with D perhaps TRBD1 (5 bases). Between the trimmed V and J ends, which lost 4 bases and 2 bases, there was a span of 15 bases. Germline-derived CDR1 and CDR2 are SGHKS and YYEKEE (reference sequence). The CDR3 is 15 amino acids. The CDR3 sequence: CASSDSSGGNTEAFF. Written as DNA, the CDR3 is TGTGCCAGCAGCGACTCGTCCGGGGGTAACACTGAAGCTTTCTTT.

This chain uses TRBV14 with TRBJ2-3; 7 bases align to TRBD1. CDR1 and CDR2 from the germline V gene are SGHDN and FVKESK. The J segment lost 8 bases and the V segment lost 4 bases, leaving 9 bases of the junction unmatched. The CDR3 has 14 amino acids. CDR3 DNA: TGTGCCAGCAGCCCCCCGGGACAGTCTTTTACGCAGTATTTT. Protein: CASSPPGQSFTQYF.

The rearrangement uses TRBV5-1 and TRBJ1-3; 7 bases agree with TRBD1. The germline gives CDR1 SGHRS, CDR2 YFSETQ. The CDR3 spans 16 residues. V lost 4 bases and J lost 0; bases outside the gene matches: 7. The CDR3 reads CASSPQGISSGNTIYF. The CDR3 coding sequence is TGCGCCAGCAGCCCACAGGGGATCAGCTCTGGAAACACCATATATTTT.

This chain connects TRBV14 to TRBJ1-1; TRBD1 matches 8 bases. The junction had 9 bases not matched to a gene; V was cut back by 2 bases and J by 4 bases. The CDR3 runs 16 residues. Germline loops: CDR1 SGHDN, CDR2 FVKESK. In DNA form, the CDR3 reads TGTGCCAGCAGCCAACCTAGGACAGGGAGTATCACTGAAGCTTTCTTT. It specifies CASSQPRTGSITEAFF.

The chain carries TRBV6-1 and TRBJ1-2; 7 bases match TRBD1. This CDR3 is built from 14 residues. In germline, CDR1 is MNHNS, CDR2 SASEGT. V lost 6 bases, J lost 7 bases, and 11 bases stayed unmatched. CDR3: CASRSEGQLSGYTF. CDR3 bases: TGTGCCAGCAGGTCCGAGGGACAGTTGAGTGGCTACACCTTC.

This clone has just a few counts. This chain links TRBV7-6 with TRBJ2-3; 7 bases match TRBD1. Germline values: CDR1 SGHVS, CDR2 FNYEAQ. The CDR3 runs to 17 residues. Unmatched junction bases numbered 9, after V lost 1 base and J lost 2 bases. The CDR3: CASSLDTTGANTDTQYF. CDR3 nucleotide sequence: TGTGCCAGCAGCTTAGACACAACAGGGGCTAACACAGATACGCAGTATTTT.

The count of this clone is one. CDR3 sequence (DNA): TGTGCCAGTAGTATAGCCGGGAGCTACAATGAGCAGTTCTTC. Its protein product is CASSIAGSYNEQFF. The chain is built from TRBV19 and TRBJ2-1, with TRBD2 as a possible D gene (6 bases). The V gene lost 1 base and the J gene lost 3 bases, with 7 bases spanning the gap. The CDR3 has 14 residues. Germline V CDR1 and CDR2: LNHDA, SQIVND (reference sequence). Full variable domain (missing parts from reference TRBV19 and TRBJ2-1): DGGITQSPKYLFRKEGQNVTLSCEQNLNHDAMYWYRQDPGQGLRLIYYSQIVNDFQKGDIAEGYSVSREKKESFPLTVTSAQKNPTAFYLCASSIAGSYNEQFFGPGTRLTVL.

The chain recombines TRBV6-5 with TRBJ1-5; TRBD1 might be the D (6 bases). V was shortened by 4 bases and J by 14 bases, with 15 bases between the two germline ends. The CDR3 is 12 amino acids. The V gene's germline CDR1 is MNHEY and CDR2 SVGAGI. The CDR3 sequence: CASSSLTGLKHF. The CDR3 bases are TGTGCCAGCAGTTCTTTGACAGGTCTAAAGCATTTT.

The V call is TRBV7-2, the J call TRBJ2-5; D may be TRBD2 (6 bases). The V gene lost 5 bases and the J gene lost 3 bases, with 16 bases spanning the gap. The CDR3 covers 15 residues. The germline CDR1 and CDR2 sequences are SGHTA and FQGNSA. The CDR3 sequence is CASSPGGRLEETQYF. The CDR3 DNA sequence: TGTGCCAGCAGCCCCGGAGGGCGGTTGGAAGAGACCCAGTACTTC.

The CDR3 spells CASSTDRGLTEAFF. As DNA, the CDR3 is TGCGCCAGCAGCACGGACAGGGGGCTCACTGAAGCTTTCTTT. The chain combines TRBV5-1 with TRBJ1-1; 11 bases are shared with TRBD1. Germline V gene data show CDR1 as SGHRS and CDR2 as YFSETQ. V shed 4 bases, J shed 4 bases, and the junction held 3 bases outside the gene matches. This CDR3 region has 14 residues.

The rearrangement links TRBV27 to TRBJ2-1; 10 nucleotides line up with TRBD2. V shed 4 bases and J 0 bases; nucleotides not matched to a gene: 18. The CDR3 length is 21 residues. Germline V gives CDR1 MNHEY, CDR2 SMNVEV (reference sequence). CDR3 protein: CASSSLPGTSEWVSSYNEQFF. The CDR3 DNA reads TGTGCCAGCAGTTCCCTCCCGGGGACTAGCGAGTGGGTGAGCTCCTACAATGAGCAGTTCTTC.

This clone was seen only once. V usage is TRBV11-2 and J usage is TRBJ2-2; 8 positions agree with TRBD2. J was trimmed by 6 bases and V by 1 base; bases with no gene match: 4. The CDR3 is made up of 15 amino acids. The germline gives CDR1 SGHAT, CDR2 FQNNGV. This chain's CDR3 is CASSLVLAVAGELFF. CDR3 DNA sequence: TGTGCCAGCAGCTTAGTACTAGCGGTGGCCGGGGAGCTGTTTTTT.

The chain combines TRBV5-1 with TRBJ2-1; 11 bases fit TRBD2. CDR1 and CDR2 (germline): SGHRS, YFSETQ. V shed 4 bases, J shed 5 bases, and the junction held 8 bases outside the gene matches. The CDR3 is made up of 16 amino acids. The chain's CDR3 is CASSRAGTSGNNEQFF. CDR3 sequence (DNA): TGCGCCAGCAGCCGCGCCGGGACTAGCGGTAACAATGAGCAGTTCTTC.

This sequence joins TRBV5-1 and TRBJ2-7; 10 positions agree with TRBD1. Germline CDR1 SGHRS, CDR2 YFSETQ. The CDR3 runs 15 residues. The trim removed 3 bases at V and 5 bases at J, leaving 8 bases unmatched. This CDR3 reads CASSSPGTGVHEQYF. The CDR3 region has the DNA TGCGCCAGCAGCTCGCCCGGGACAGGGGTCCACGAGCAGTACTTC.

This clone was detected a few times. This chain uses TRBV4-1 with TRBJ2-7; 13 nucleotides align to TRBD2. The CDR3 length is 13 residues. With V trimmed by 8 bases and J by 3 bases, 1 base remained unmatched. CDR1 MGHRA and CDR2 YSYEKL come from the germline V gene. In DNA form, the CDR3 reads TGCGCCAGCGGACTAGCGGGAGACTACGAGCAGTACTTC. Its translation is CASGLAGDYEQYF.